This is a list of T cell receptor beta chains from one sample in a study of T cell responses to AZD1222 COVID-19 vaccine. TCRdb's table, derived via immunoSEQ multiplex PCR, lists solely in-frame clones and lacks some. The data hold 90,000 to 120,000 clones, with about 90% observed a single time. The specimen was peripheral blood, collected on day 0 of AZD1222 vaccination. Source of these receptors: an adult in good health. CDR3s include the opening cysteine and the closing phenylalanine or tryptophan. A D gene is named only where the DNA matches it firmly. Size tells how often a clone was seen (once, few, many) or the class of an expanded clone, and some rows leave it out.

CDR3 length: 15; J gene: TRBJ2-5; V gene: TRBV11-2; D gene: TRBD1; clone size: .; CDR3 protein: CASSPEAPGGETQYF; CDR3 DNA: TGTGCCAGCAGCCCTGAGGCCCCAGGGGGAGAGACCCAGTACTTC
CDR3 length: 14; J gene: TRBJ1-1; V gene: TRBV7-2; D gene: .; clone size: .; CDR3 protein: CASSLAWGGTEAFF; CDR3 DNA: TGTGCCAGCAGCTTAGCCTGGGGTGGCACTGAAGCTTTCTTT
CDR3 length: 15; J gene: TRBJ1-5; V gene: TRBV7-2; D gene: .; clone size: .; CDR3 protein: CASSLIGQHNQPQHF; CDR3 DNA: TGTGCCAGCAGCTTAATTGGGCAGCACAATCAGCCCCAGCATTTT
CDR3 length: 14; J gene: TRBJ1-1; V gene: TRBV11-2; D gene: .; clone size: .; CDR3 protein: CASSLLYRNTEAFF; CDR3 DNA: TGTGCCAGCAGCTTACTTTACAGGAACACTGAAGCTTTCTTT
CDR3 length: 14; J gene: TRBJ1-3; V gene: TRBV7-8; D gene: TRBD1; clone size: many; CDR3 protein: CASTQGVAGNTIYF; CDR3 DNA: TGTGCCAGCACCCAGGGGGTCGCTGGAAACACCATATATTTT
CDR3 length: 17; J gene: TRBJ2-3; V gene: TRBV7-2; D gene: .; clone size: .; CDR3 protein: CASSTVMAGAFRDTQYF; CDR3 DNA: TGTGCCAGCAGCACCGTGATGGCGGGGGCATTCAGAGATACGCAGTATTTT
CDR3 length: 14; J gene: TRBJ1-3; V gene: TRBV21-1; D gene: .; clone size: .; CDR3 protein: CASSNSKIGNTIYF; CDR3 DNA: TGTGCCAGCAGCAATAGTAAGATCGGAAACACCATATATTTT
CDR3 length: 15; J gene: TRBJ1-4; V gene: TRBV25-1; D gene: .; clone size: .; CDR3 protein: CASSEFRVANEKLFF; CDR3 DNA: TGTGCCAGCAGTGAATTTAGGGTGGCTAATGAAAAACTGTTTTTT
CDR3 length: 13; J gene: TRBJ1-2; V gene: TRBV6-2/TRBV6-3; D gene: TRBD1; clone size: .; CDR3 protein: CASSSGQGRGYTF; CDR3 DNA: TGTGCCAGCAGTTCGGGACAGGGTCGGGGCTACACCTTC
CDR3 length: 14; J gene: TRBJ1-1; V gene: TRBV6-2/TRBV6-3; D gene: TRBD1; clone size: .; CDR3 protein: CASSQTGWTTEAFF; CDR3 DNA: TGTGCCAGCAGTCAGACAGGGTGGACCACTGAAGCTTTCTTT
CDR3 length: 15; J gene: TRBJ1-3; V gene: TRBV6-5; D gene: .; clone size: .; CDR3 protein: CASKSRVLSGNTIYF; CDR3 DNA: TGTGCCAGCAAGTCCAGAGTTCTATCTGGAAACACCATATATTTT
CDR3 length: 13; J gene: TRBJ1-1; V gene: TRBV6-2/TRBV6-3; D gene: .; clone size: once; CDR3 protein: CASSFRENTEAFF; CDR3 DNA: TGTGCCAGCAGTTTTCGGGAGAACACTGAAGCTTTCTTT
CDR3 length: 15; J gene: TRBJ1-5; V gene: TRBV4-1; D gene: TRBD1; clone size: few; CDR3 protein: CASSRSDRENQPQHF; CDR3 DNA: TGCGCCAGCAGCCGATCGGACAGGGAGAATCAGCCCCAGCATTTT
CDR3 length: 13; J gene: TRBJ1-2; V gene: TRBV5-4; D gene: TRBD1; clone size: .; CDR3 protein: CASSATGELGYTF; CDR3 DNA: TGTGCCAGCAGCGCCACAGGGGAGTTAGGCTACACCTTC
CDR3 length: 15; J gene: TRBJ1-6; V gene: TRBV6-1; D gene: .; clone size: .; CDR3 protein: CASSEGGTGNSPLHF; CDR3 DNA: TGTGCCAGCAGCGAAGGAGGGACGGGCAATTCACCCCTCCACTTT
CDR3 length: 15; J gene: TRBJ1-6; V gene: TRBV7-8; D gene: .; clone size: .; CDR3 protein: CASSLVGLVRSPLHF; CDR3 DNA: TGTGCCAGCAGCTTAGTAGGGCTAGTCCGGTCACCCCTCCACTTT
CDR3 length: 15; J gene: TRBJ2-3; V gene: TRBV3-1/TRBV3-2; D gene: .; clone size: .; CDR3 protein: CASSPGLASADTQYF; CDR3 DNA: TGTGCCAGCAGCCCGGGGCTAGCGTCTGCAGATACGCAGTATTTT
CDR3 length: 14; J gene: TRBJ2-5; V gene: TRBV27; D gene: TRBD1; clone size: .; CDR3 protein: CASSYRGEQETQYF; CDR3 DNA: TGTGCCAGCAGTTACAGGGGAGAACAAGAGACCCAGTACTTC
CDR3 length: 13; J gene: TRBJ2-1; V gene: TRBV7-9; D gene: .; clone size: .; CDR3 protein: CASSLAERTRVFF; CDR3 DNA: TGTGCCAGCAGCTTAGCGGAGCGGACCAGGGTATTCTTC
CDR3 length: 13; J gene: TRBJ2-7; V gene: TRBV5-6; D gene: .; clone size: .; CDR3 protein: CASRDQGRVEQYF; CDR3 DNA: TGTGCCAGCAGGGATCAGGGGCGGGTCGAGCAGTACTTC
CDR3 length: 13; J gene: TRBJ1-5; V gene: TRBV19; D gene: .; clone size: .; CDR3 protein: CASTNRGAQPQHF; CDR3 DNA: TGTGCCAGTACCAATCGGGGGGCTCAGCCCCAGCATTTT
CDR3 length: 13; J gene: TRBJ1-6; V gene: TRBV20-1; D gene: .; clone size: .; CDR3 protein: CSASRGYNSPLHF; CDR3 DNA: TGCAGTGCTAGTCGCGGCTATAATTCACCCCTCCACTTT
CDR3 length: 16; J gene: TRBJ1-6; V gene: TRBV19; D gene: .; clone size: .; CDR3 protein: CASSKYTGNGDSPLHF; CDR3 DNA: TGTGCCAGTAGTAAATACACAGGGAATGGGGATTCACCCCTCCACTTT
CDR3 length: 16; J gene: TRBJ1-4; V gene: TRBV2; D gene: .; clone size: once; CDR3 protein: CASSARGKATNEKLFF; CDR3 DNA: TGTGCCAGCAGTGCTAGGGGCAAGGCAACTAATGAAAAACTGTTTTTT
CDR3 length: 16; J gene: TRBJ1-1; V gene: TRBV2; D gene: TRBD1; clone size: .; CDR3 protein: CASSNGDRGLIGVAFF; CDR3 DNA: TGTGCCAGCAGTAACGGTGACAGGGGGCTTATAGGGGTAGCTTTCTTT
CDR3 length: 17; J gene: TRBJ1-3; V gene: TRBV18; D gene: .; clone size: .; CDR3 protein: CASSPLPWGSSGNTIYF; CDR3 DNA: TGTGCCAGCTCACCACTGCCCTGGGGTTCCTCTGGAAACACCATATATTTT
CDR3 length: 16; J gene: TRBJ2-3; V gene: TRBV7-2; D gene: TRBD2; clone size: .; CDR3 protein: CASGVSGVRSTDTQYF; CDR3 DNA: TGTGCCAGCGGGGTTAGCGGGGTTAGAAGCACAGATACGCAGTATTTT
CDR3 length: 15; J gene: TRBJ1-5; V gene: TRBV3-1/TRBV3-2; D gene: .; clone size: .; CDR3 protein: CASSQGVLGNQPQHF; CDR3 DNA: TGTGCCAGCAGCCAAGGGGTATTAGGCAATCAGCCCCAGCATTTT
CDR3 length: 14; J gene: TRBJ2-3; V gene: TRBV5-1; D gene: TRBD1; clone size: .; CDR3 protein: CASSRRTGSDTQYF; CDR3 DNA: TGCGCCAGCAGCCGGAGGACAGGGTCAGATACGCAGTATTTT
CDR3 length: 15; J gene: TRBJ2-1; V gene: TRBV5-1; D gene: TRBD2; clone size: .; CDR3 protein: CASSLGLGVGNEQFF; CDR3 DNA: TGCGCCAGCAGCTTAGGACTAGGGGTGGGGAATGAGCAGTTCTTC
CDR3 length: 14; J gene: TRBJ2-2; V gene: TRBV6-4; D gene: .; clone size: .; CDR3 protein: CASKPRGDTGELFF; CDR3 DNA: TGTGCCAGCAAACCCAGGGGGGACACCGGGGAGCTGTTTTTT
CDR3 length: 12; J gene: TRBJ2-2; V gene: TRBV10-3; D gene: .; clone size: once; CDR3 protein: CAISVVRGELFF; CDR3 DNA: TGTGCCATCAGCGTTGTTAGGGGGGAGCTGTTTTTT
CDR3 length: 14; J gene: TRBJ2-5; V gene: TRBV5-8; D gene: .; clone size: .; CDR3 protein: CASSPPWGPETQYF; CDR3 DNA: TGTGCCAGCAGCCCCCCTTGGGGGCCAGAGACCCAGTACTTC
CDR3 length: 12; J gene: TRBJ2-7; V gene: TRBV10-1; D gene: .; clone size: .; CDR3 protein: CASGDSSYEQYF; CDR3 DNA: TGCGCCAGCGGAGACAGCTCCTACGAGCAGTACTTC
CDR3 length: 13; J gene: TRBJ2-3; V gene: TRBV12-3/TRBV12-4; D gene: .; clone size: .; CDR3 protein: CASSSQITDTQYF; CDR3 DNA: TGTGCCAGCAGTTCACAGATCACAGATACGCAGTATTTT
CDR3 length: 14; J gene: TRBJ1-2; V gene: TRBV18; D gene: .; clone size: .; CDR3 protein: CASSPDGGGKGYTF; CDR3 DNA: TGTGCCAGCTCACCTGATGGAGGGGGTAAGGGCTACACCTTC
CDR3 length: 13; J gene: TRBJ1-2; V gene: TRBV7-9; D gene: .; clone size: .; CDR3 protein: CASSLGQSYGYTF; CDR3 DNA: TGTGCCAGCAGCTTAGGTCAGAGCTATGGCTACACCTTC
CDR3 length: 15; J gene: TRBJ1-5; V gene: TRBV7-2; D gene: .; clone size: .; CDR3 protein: CASSLAGTPNQPQHF; CDR3 DNA: TGTGCCAGCAGCTTAGCCGGGACACCTAATCAGCCCCAGCATTTT
CDR3 length: 14; J gene: TRBJ2-7; V gene: TRBV6-5; D gene: TRBD1; clone size: few; CDR3 protein: CASSYRGQTYEQYF; CDR3 DNA: TGTGCCAGCAGTTACCGGGGACAGACCTACGAGCAGTACTTC
CDR3 length: 16; J gene: TRBJ2-1; V gene: TRBV6-5; D gene: .; clone size: once; CDR3 protein: CASSYSFRFDINEQFF; CDR3 DNA: TGTGCCAGCAGTTACTCCTTCAGGTTTGATATCAATGAGCAGTTCTTC
CDR3 length: 16; J gene: TRBJ1-6; V gene: TRBV3-1/TRBV3-2; D gene: TRBD1; clone size: .; CDR3 protein: CASSPTPGQGNSPLHF; CDR3 DNA: TGTGCCAGCAGCCCTACTCCGGGACAGGGGAATTCACCCCTCCACTTT
CDR3 length: 11; J gene: TRBJ1-2; V gene: TRBV20-1; D gene: .; clone size: .; CDR3 protein: CSASIGPGYTF; CDR3 DNA: TGCAGTGCTAGCATAGGGCCCGGCTACACCTTC
CDR3 length: 15; J gene: TRBJ2-2; V gene: TRBV15; D gene: TRBD1; clone size: .; CDR3 protein: CATSRGDRFTGELFF; CDR3 DNA: TGTGCCACCAGCAGAGGGGACAGGTTCACCGGGGAGCTGTTTTTT
CDR3 length: 15; J gene: TRBJ2-5; V gene: TRBV10-3; D gene: TRBD1; clone size: .; CDR3 protein: CAISRTGQHQETQYF; CDR3 DNA: TGTGCCATCAGCAGAACGGGACAGCACCAAGAGACCCAGTACTTC
CDR3 length: 16; J gene: TRBJ1-5; V gene: TRBV3-1/TRBV3-2; D gene: .; clone size: .; CDR3 protein: CASSQDGGTSNQPQHF; CDR3 DNA: TGTGCCAGCAGCCAAGATGGGGGGACTAGCAATCAGCCCCAGCATTTT
CDR3 length: 16; J gene: TRBJ2-5; V gene: TRBV6-6; D gene: TRBD1; clone size: .; CDR3 protein: CASSHDRDGGLETQYF; CDR3 DNA: TGTGCCAGCAGTCACGACAGGGACGGAGGTTTAGAGACCCAGTACTTC
CDR3 length: 14; J gene: TRBJ1-6; V gene: TRBV7-2; D gene: .; clone size: .; CDR3 protein: CASSLLRSNSPLHF; CDR3 DNA: TGTGCCAGCAGCTTATTAAGGAGTAATTCACCCCTCCACTTT
CDR3 length: 15; J gene: TRBJ2-7; V gene: TRBV7-2; D gene: TRBD1; clone size: few; CDR3 protein: CASSPLVQGASEQYF; CDR3 DNA: TGTGCCAGCAGCCCCTTGGTACAGGGGGCATCCGAGCAGTACTTC
CDR3 length: 17; J gene: TRBJ2-1; V gene: TRBV5-1; D gene: .; clone size: .; CDR3 protein: CASSLVLAGTENNEQFF; CDR3 DNA: TGCGCCAGCAGCTTGGTGTTGGCCGGTACAGAGAACAATGAGCAGTTCTTC
CDR3 length: 15; J gene: TRBJ2-5; V gene: TRBV5-1; D gene: TRBD2; clone size: .; CDR3 protein: CASNPTSGGAQTQYF; CDR3 DNA: TGCGCCAGCAACCCGACTAGCGGGGGGGCCCAGACCCAGTACTTC
CDR3 length: 16; J gene: TRBJ2-7; V gene: TRBV4-2; D gene: TRBD1; clone size: .; CDR3 protein: CASSQDSRDRDYEQYF; CDR3 DNA: TGTGCCAGCAGCCAAGATTCCCGGGACAGGGACTACGAGCAGTACTTC